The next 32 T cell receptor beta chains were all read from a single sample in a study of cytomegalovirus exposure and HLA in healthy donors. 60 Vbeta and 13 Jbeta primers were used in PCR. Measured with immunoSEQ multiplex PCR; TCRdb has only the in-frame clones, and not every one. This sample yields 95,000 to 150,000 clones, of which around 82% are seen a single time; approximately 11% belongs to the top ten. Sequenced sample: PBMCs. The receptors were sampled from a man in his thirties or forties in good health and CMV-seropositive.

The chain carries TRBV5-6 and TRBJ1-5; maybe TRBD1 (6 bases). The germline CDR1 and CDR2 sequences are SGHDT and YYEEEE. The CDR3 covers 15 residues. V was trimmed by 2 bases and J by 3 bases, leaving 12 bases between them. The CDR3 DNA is TGTGCCAGCAGCTTAGTCCGGGACACCAATCAGCCCCAGCATTTT. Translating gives CASSLVRDTNQPQHF.

The CDR3 is CASQGEETQYF. CDR3 sequence (DNA): TGTGCCAGCCAGGGGGAAGAGACCCAGTACTTC. The V gene is TRBV7-9, the J gene TRBJ2-5; the match to TRBD1 covers 7 bases. CDR1 is SEHNR, CDR2 FQNEAQ, per germline (reference sequence). This CDR3 is 11 amino acids long. V lost 8 bases and J lost 3; bases outside the gene matches: 0. Using reference TRBV7-9 and TRBJ2-5 for the parts outside the CDR3, the full variable domain is DTGVSQNPRHKITKRGQNVTFRCDPISEHNRLYWYRQTLGQGPEFLTYFQNEAQLEKSRLLSDRFSAERPKGSFSTLEIQRTEQGDSAMYLCASQGEETQYFGPGTRLLVL.

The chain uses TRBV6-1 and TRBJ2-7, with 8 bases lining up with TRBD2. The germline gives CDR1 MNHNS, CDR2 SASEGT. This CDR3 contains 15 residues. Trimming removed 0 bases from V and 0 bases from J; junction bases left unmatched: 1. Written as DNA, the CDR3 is TGTGCCAGCAGTGAAGCGAGCGGGAGCTCCTACGAGCAGTACTTC. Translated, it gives CASSEASGSSYEQYF.

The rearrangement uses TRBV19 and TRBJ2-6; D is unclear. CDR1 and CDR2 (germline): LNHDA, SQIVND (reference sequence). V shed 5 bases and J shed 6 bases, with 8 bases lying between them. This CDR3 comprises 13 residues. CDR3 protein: CASSELPANVLTF. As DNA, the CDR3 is TGTGCCAGTAGTGAGCTCCCGGCCAACGTCCTGACTTTC.

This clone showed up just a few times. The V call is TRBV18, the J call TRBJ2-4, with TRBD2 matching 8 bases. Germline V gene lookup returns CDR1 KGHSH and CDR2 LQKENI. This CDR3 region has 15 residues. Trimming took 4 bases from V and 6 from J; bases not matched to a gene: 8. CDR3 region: CASSRLATMGNIQYF. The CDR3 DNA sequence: TGTGCCAGCTCACGACTAGCGACTATGGGAAACATTCAGTACTTC. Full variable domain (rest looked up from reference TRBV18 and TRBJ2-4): NAGVMQNPRHLVRRRGQEARLRCSPMKGHSHVYWYRQLPEEGLKFMVYLQKENIIDESGMPKERFSAEFPKEGPSILRIQQVVRGDSAAYFCASSRLATMGNIQYFGAGTRLSVL.

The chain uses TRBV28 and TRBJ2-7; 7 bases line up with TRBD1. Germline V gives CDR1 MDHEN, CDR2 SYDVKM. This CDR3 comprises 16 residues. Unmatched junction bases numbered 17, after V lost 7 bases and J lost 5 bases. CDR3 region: CASNPGDRVFLDEQYF. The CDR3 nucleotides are TGTGCCAGCAACCCGGGCGACAGGGTCTTCCTGGACGAGCAGTACTTC. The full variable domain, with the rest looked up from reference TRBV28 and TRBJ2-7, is DVKVTQSSRYLVKRTGEKVFLECVQDMDHENMFWYRQDPGLGLRLIYFSYDVKMKEKGDIPEGYSVSREKKERFSLILESASTNQTSMYLCASNPGDRVFLDEQYFGPGTRLTVT.

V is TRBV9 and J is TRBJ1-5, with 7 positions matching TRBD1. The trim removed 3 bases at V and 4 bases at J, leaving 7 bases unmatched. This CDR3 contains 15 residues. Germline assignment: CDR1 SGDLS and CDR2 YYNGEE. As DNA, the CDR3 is TGTGCCAGCAGCGATACAGGGGATCCGAATCAGCCCCAGCATTTT. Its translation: CASSDTGDPNQPQHF.

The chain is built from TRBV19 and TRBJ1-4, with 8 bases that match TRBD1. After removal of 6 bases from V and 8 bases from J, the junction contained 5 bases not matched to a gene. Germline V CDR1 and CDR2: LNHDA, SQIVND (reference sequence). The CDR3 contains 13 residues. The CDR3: CASSPGQAEKLFF. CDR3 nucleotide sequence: TGTGCCAGTAGCCCGGGACAGGCCGAAAAACTGTTTTTT.

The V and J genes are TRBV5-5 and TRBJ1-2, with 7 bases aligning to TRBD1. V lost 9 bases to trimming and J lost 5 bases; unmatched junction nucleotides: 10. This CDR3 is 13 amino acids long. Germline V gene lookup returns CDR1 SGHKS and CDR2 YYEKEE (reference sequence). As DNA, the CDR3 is TGTGCCACCCAGGGGGGCGAACTTTATGGCTACACCTTC. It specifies CATQGGELYGYTF.

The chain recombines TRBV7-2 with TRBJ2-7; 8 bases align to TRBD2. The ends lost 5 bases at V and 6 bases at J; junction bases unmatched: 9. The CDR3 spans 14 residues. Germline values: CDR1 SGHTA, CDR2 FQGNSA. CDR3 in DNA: TGTGCCAGCAGCCTACGCCGGGAGGGTCGCGAGCAGTACTTC. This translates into CASSLRREGREQYF.

The DNA for the CDR3 is TGTGCCTGTTGGGGCAGGGGGCATAATCAGCCCCAGCATTTT. It codes for CACWGRGHNQPQHF. This chain links TRBV30 with TRBJ1-5; TRBD1 matches 8 bases. Germline loops: CDR1 GTSNPN, CDR2 SVGIG (reference sequence). After removal of 6 bases from V and 4 bases from J, the junction contained 8 bases not matched to a gene. This CDR3 is 14 amino acids long.

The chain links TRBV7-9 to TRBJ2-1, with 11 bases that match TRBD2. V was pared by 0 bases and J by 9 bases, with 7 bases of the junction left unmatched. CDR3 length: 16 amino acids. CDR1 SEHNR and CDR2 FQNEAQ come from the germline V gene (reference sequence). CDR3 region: CASSLALVSGRVEQFF. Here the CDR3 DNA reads TGTGCCAGCAGCTTAGCGCTCGTTAGCGGGAGGGTTGAGCAGTTCTTC.

The CDR3 region has the DNA TGTGCCATACCGGGACTAGCGGGAAACAATGAGCAGTTCTTC. It is translated as CAIPGLAGNNEQFF. The chain is built from TRBV7-9 and TRBJ2-1; TRBD2 agrees at 13 bases. The CDR3 covers 14 residues. The V gene's germline CDR1 is SEHNR and CDR2 FQNEAQ (reference sequence). Trimming removed 10 bases from V and 5 bases from J; junction bases left unmatched: 5.

DNA of the CDR3: TGCGCCAGCAGCCAAGATGATTTAGGACAGTCCTATGGCTACACCTTC. Its protein product is CASSQDDLGQSYGYTF. The chain has TRBV4-3 and TRBJ1-2; maybe TRBD1 (6 bases). CDR3 size: 16 residues. Germline-derived CDR1 and CDR2 are LGHNA and YSLEER. The ends were cut back, 0 bases at V and 4 bases at J, with 15 bases in the middle.

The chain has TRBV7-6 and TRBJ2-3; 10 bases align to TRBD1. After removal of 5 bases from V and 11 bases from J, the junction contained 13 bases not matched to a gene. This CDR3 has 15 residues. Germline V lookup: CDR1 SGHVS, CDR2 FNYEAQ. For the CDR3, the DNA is TGTGCCAGCAGCCGGGACAGGGGCACTGGGAGTCGGCAGTATTTT. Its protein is CASSRDRGTGSRQYF.

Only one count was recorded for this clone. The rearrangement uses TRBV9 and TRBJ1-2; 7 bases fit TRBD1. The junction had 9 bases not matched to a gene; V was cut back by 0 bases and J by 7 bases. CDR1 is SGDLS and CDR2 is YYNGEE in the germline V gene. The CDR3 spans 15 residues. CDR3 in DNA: TGTGCCAGCAGCGTAGAAGACAGGGCTTTCCCTGGCTACACCTTC. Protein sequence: CASSVEDRAFPGYTF.

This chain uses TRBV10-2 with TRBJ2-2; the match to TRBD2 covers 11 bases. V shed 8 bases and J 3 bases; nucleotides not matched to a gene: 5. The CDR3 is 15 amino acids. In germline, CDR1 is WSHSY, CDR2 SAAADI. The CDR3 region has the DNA TGCGCCAGCCGGGGACTAGCGGCCCACACCGGGGAGCTGTTTTTT. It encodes CASRGLAAHTGELFF.

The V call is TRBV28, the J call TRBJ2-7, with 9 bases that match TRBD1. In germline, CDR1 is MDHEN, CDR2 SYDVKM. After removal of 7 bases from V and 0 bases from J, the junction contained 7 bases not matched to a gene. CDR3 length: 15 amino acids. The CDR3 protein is CASTQQGAGSYEQYF. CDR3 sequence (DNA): TGTGCCAGCACCCAACAGGGGGCAGGCTCCTACGAGCAGTACTTC.

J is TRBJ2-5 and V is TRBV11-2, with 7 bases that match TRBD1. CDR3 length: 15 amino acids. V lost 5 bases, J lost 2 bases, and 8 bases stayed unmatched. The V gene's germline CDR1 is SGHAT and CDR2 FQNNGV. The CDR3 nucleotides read TGTGCCAGCAGCACCATACAGGGGCCTCAAGAGACCCAGTACTTC. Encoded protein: CASSTIQGPQETQYF.

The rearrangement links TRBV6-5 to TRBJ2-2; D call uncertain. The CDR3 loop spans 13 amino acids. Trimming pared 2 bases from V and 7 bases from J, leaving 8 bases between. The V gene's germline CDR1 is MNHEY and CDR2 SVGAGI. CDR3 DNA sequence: TGTGCCAGCAGTTACGCTAGATTCGGGGAGCTGTTTTTT. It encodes CASSYARFGELFF.

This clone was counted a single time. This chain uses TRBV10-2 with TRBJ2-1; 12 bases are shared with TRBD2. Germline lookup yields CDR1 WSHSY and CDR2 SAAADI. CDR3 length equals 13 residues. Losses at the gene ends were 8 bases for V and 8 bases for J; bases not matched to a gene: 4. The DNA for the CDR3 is TGCGCCAGCCAACTAGCGGGAGGCGATGAGCAGTTCTTC. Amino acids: CASQLAGGDEQFF.

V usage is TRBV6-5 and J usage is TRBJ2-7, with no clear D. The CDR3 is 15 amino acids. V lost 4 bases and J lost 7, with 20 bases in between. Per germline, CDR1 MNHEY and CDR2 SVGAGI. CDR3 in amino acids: CASSSSRHSAGEQYF. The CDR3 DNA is TGTGCCAGCAGTTCCTCGCGGCACTCAGCCGGGGAGCAGTACTTC.

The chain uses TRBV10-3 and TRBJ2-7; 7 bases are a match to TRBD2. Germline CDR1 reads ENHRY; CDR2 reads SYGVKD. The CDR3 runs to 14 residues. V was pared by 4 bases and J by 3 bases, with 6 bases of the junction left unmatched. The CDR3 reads CAISGEGTYYEQYF. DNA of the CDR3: TGTGCCATCAGTGGGGAGGGAACGTACTACGAGCAGTACTTC.

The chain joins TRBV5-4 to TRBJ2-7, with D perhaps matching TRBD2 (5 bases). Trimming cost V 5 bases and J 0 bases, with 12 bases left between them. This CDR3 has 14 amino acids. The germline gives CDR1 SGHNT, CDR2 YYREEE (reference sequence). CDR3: CASRDGLRSYEQYF. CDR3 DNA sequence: TGTGCCAGCAGGGATGGACTCCGCTCCTACGAGCAGTACTTC.

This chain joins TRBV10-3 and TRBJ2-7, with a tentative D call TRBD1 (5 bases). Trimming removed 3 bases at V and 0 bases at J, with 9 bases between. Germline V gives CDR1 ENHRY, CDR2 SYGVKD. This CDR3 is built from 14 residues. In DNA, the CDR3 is TGTGCCATCAGTGATGGGGCCGGCTCCTACGAGCAGTACTTC. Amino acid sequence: CAISDGAGSYEQYF.

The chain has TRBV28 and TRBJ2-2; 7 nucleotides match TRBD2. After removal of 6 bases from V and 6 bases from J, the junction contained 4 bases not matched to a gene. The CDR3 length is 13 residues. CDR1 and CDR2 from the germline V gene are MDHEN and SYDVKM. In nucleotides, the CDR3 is TGTGCCAGCAGGGGGAGGGCCCCCGGGGAGCTGTTTTTT. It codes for CASRGRAPGELFF. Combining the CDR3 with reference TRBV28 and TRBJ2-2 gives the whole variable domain DVKVTQSSRYLVKRTGEKVFLECVQDMDHENMFWYRQDPGLGLRLIYFSYDVKMKEKGDIPEGYSVSREKKERFSLILESASTNQTSMYLCASRGRAPGELFFGEGSRLTVL.

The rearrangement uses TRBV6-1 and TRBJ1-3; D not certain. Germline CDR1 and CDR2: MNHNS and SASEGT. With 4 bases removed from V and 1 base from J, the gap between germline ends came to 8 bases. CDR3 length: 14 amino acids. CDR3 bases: TGTGCCAGCAGTGCAGGAAGGTCTGGAAACACCATATATTTT. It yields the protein CASSAGRSGNTIYF.

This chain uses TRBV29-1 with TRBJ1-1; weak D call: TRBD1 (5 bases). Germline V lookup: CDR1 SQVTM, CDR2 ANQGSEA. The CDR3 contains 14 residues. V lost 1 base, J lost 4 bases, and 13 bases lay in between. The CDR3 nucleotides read TGCAGCGTTGAAGCGGTTCAGGGCGGCACTGAAGCTTTCTTT. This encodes CSVEAVQGGTEAFF.

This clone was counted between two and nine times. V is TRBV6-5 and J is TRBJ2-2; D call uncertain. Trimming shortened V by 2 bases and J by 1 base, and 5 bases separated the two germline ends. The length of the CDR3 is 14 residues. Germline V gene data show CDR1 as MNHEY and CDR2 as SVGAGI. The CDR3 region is CASSYGENTGELFF. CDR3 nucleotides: TGTGCCAGCAGTTACGGAGAGAACACCGGGGAGCTGTTTTTT.

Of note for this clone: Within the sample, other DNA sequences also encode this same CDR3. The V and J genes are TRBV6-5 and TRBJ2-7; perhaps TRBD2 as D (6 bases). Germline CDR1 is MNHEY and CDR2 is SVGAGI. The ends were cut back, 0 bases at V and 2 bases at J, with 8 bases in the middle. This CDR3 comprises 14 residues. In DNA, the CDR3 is TGTGCCAGCAGTTACTCCGGGGGTCCCTACGAGCAGTACTTC. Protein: CASSYSGGPYEQYF.

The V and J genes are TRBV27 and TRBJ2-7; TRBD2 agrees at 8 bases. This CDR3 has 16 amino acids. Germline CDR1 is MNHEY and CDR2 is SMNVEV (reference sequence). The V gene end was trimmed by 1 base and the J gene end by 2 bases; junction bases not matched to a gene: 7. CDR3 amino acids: CASSLYPTSAAYEQYF. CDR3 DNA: TGTGCCAGCAGTTTATATCCGACTAGCGCAGCCTACGAGCAGTACTTC.

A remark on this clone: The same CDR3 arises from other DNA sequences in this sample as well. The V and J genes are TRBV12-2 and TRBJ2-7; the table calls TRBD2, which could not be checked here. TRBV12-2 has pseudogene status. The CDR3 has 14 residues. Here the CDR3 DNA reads TGTGCAAGTCGCTTAGTTCCCAGCGACTACGAGCAGTACTTC. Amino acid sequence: CASRLVPSDYEQYF.